This entry concerns a single T cell receptor beta chain. The data belong to a study of shared clonotypes between healthy human individuals. Study information: The donor pool was made up of a couple of women and a few men aged 18 to 49.

This CDR3 is 11 amino acids long. V gave up 3 bases and J gave up 6 bases, with 8 bases separating them. Germline V lookup: CDR1 DFQATT, CDR2 SNEGSKA (reference sequence). Some clones are missing from TCRdb's copy, which holds only in-frame ones; the method was immunoSEQ multiplex PCR. The profile shows around 440,000 clones, approximately 71% of them singletons. Sequences were obtained from PBMCs. The V and J genes are TRBV20-1 and TRBJ1-1, with D unresolved. The source of this sequence is a woman in her thirties or forties in good health. Some clones in this sample may be carry-over from other donors' samples. The CDR3 loop is CSARSKAEAFF. The CDR3 region has the DNA TGCAGTGCTAGGTCGAAGGCTGAAGCTTTCTTT.